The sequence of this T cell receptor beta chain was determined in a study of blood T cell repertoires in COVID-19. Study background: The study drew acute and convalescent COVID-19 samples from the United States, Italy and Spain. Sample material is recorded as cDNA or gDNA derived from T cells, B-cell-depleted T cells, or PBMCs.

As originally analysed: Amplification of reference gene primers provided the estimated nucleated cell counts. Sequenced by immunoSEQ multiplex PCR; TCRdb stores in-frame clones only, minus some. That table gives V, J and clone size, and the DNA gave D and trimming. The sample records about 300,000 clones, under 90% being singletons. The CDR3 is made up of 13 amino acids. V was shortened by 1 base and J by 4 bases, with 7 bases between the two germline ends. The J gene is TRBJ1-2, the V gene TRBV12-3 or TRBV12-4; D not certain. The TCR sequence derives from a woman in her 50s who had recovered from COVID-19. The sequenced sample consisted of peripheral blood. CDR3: CASSLGVGYGYTF. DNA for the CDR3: TGTGCCAGCAGTTTAGGAGTCGGCTATGGCTACACCTTC.